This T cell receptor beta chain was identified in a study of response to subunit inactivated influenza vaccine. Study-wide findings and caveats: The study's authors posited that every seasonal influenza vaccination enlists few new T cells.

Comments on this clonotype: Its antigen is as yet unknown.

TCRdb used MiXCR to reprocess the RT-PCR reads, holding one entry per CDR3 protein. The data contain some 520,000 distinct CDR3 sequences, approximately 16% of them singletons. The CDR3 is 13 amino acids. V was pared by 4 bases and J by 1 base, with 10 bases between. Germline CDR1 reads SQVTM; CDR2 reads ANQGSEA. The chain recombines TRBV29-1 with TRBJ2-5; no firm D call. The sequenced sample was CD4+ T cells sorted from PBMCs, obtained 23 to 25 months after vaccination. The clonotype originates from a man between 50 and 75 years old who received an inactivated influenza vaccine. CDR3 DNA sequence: TGCAGCGTTGCTAGACGGATCCAAGAGACCCAGTACTTC. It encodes CSVARRIQETQYF.